This TCR beta chain was observed in a study of long-term antiretroviral therapy in people with HIV (dated by TCRdb to 2021 to 2024). Regarding the study in general: The earliest samples were collected about a decade before the 2015 WHO recommendation for immediate ART, when ART was typically delayed until CD4 counts fell. A total of over 150 cryopreserved PBMC samples came from around 30 adults with confirmed HIV infection and were collected serially over a mean of roughly six years (range 1-12). About 35% of the 30 participants with HIV were female. No cross-contamination during QIAcube processing was seen in test extractions of a monoclonal T-cell line run alongside around 30 polyclonal samples. This retrospective serial study examined whether starting ART and sustained HIV suppression were associated with changes in the composition and diversity of the TRB repertoire in peripheral blood.

The CDR3 numbers 12 residues from cysteine through phenylalanine. The CDR3 DNA has 36 bases and is translated from base 1. Trimming costs V 1 base and J 6 bases, and their ends lie 7 bases apart. As encoded in the germline V gene, CDR1 is SGHAT while CDR2 is FQNNGV. Inclusion was restricted to participants for whom at least one PBMC sample before ART initiation and at least two post-ART samples were available. Treatment was received in the United States of America by all participants with HIV. Cryopreserved samples of about 0.95-11 million PBMC were thawed and washed before DNA extraction. At the time of the earliest PBMC sample, participants with HIV were aged between roughly 23 and 60 years. Per participant, PBMC samples came from 1-4 timepoints prior to ART initiation and 2-8 timepoints following ART initiation, for a median of 7 samples. Serial HIV viral load, CD4+ T-cell count, ART history and demographic data were obtained for every participant. Using a Qiagen kit on a QIAcube, genomic DNA was extracted from unsorted PBMC, with samples processed in batches of 12.

General conclusions and limits of the study: Samples dated from the mid-2000s to the late 2010s, and the ART regimens used may be less effective than current ones. Compared with controls, HIV repertoires had narrower CDR3 length ranges, and the network structure pointed to an antigen-experienced repertoire that shifted only slightly toward naive after ART. Since PBMC availability was limited, sequencing covered only the TCR beta chain, with no alpha chain pairing. Inferences about post-ART repertoire changes are limited because no data were available on ART adherence, viral resistance or therapy changes. Because pre-ART samples had limited cell numbers, unsorted PBMC were profiled rather than sorted CD4+ and CD8+ T cells. Starting ART was linked to a significant rise in TRB diversity, yet even after long-term ART the diversity remained significantly lower than in transplant donor controls. The repertoire was dominated across all time points by expanded TRB clones identified before ART initiation, although this dominance was seen to fluctuate and to decrease in many PLHIV after ART.

The immunoSEQ hsTCRB v3.0 assay was used at survey level resolution to sequence the TRB variable region. A depth of 40,000-50,000 T-cell genomes per sample was targeted for TRB sequencing. TRB libraries were pooled and sequenced on an Illumina MiSeq using a v3 150-cycle kit. Per the original workflow: Analysis of repertoires was carried out in R inside a reproducible Nextflow workflow spanning QC, data transformation and analysis. LymphoSeq2, an R package for exploring AIRR-Seq data, was used to implement the custom analyses. A handful of samples that yielded fewer than 5000 total TRB sequences were excluded, so that 200 or so HIV repertoires were analyzed. Among the approximately 190 retained HIV repertoires, 55 to 60 were collected before ART initiation and more than 120 after ART initiation. Repertoires were downsampled to 5000 TRB nucleotide sequences, with summary statistics averaged over 100 downsampling iterations. TRB sequences were retained for analysis only if CDR3 regions of at least seven amino acids were present. Diversity was assessed using a clonality score derived from Shannon entropy and using the Gini coefficient. In the repertoire networks, any two of the top 5000 CDR3 amino acid sequences were linked whenever the two sequences differed by an edit distance of one. Antigen specificity groups and MHC restriction were predicted for TRB CDR3 amino acid sequences with GLIPH2. To flag known CMV, EBV, HIV or tissue antigen associations, CDR3 amino acid sequences were matched against VDJdb and McPAS-TCR. Pre-ART, post-ART and control groups were compared with Wilcoxon signed-rank tests and Holm-Bonferroni correction. Imported from immuneACCESS, the table was reduced by TCRdb to in-frame sequences with V and J called. These copies leave out some clones; in studies compared against another copy, an unresolved V gene accounts for under half, and the cause of the remainder is not known. The V and J calls and clone size were taken over from that table, and D and trimming were inferred from the DNA. The sample includes 34,000 or so clones, with approximately 85% observed a single time. About 4.4% of the sample is taken by the ten largest.

On this clone: It lacks a known antigen. Base qualities were left out, and no much larger clone turns up one base away.

The sample was unsorted PBMCs, taken roughly 3.3 years after starting antiretroviral therapy. This clonotype was obtained from a man younger than 30 with HIV. The sequence links TRBV11-2 to TRBJ2-7; no D gene is confidently identified. CDR3 region: CASSLGWIEQYF. In nucleotides, the sequence is TGTGCCAGCAGCTTAGGATGGATCGAGCAGTACTTC.